Following are 30 T cell receptor beta chains from one sample sequenced in a study of blood T cell repertoires in COVID-19. The data were produced by immunoSEQ multiplex PCR, yet TCRdb's version contains in-frame clones alone and is incomplete. This table holds 250,000 to 350,000 clones, around four fifths found once. The sequencing sample was made of peripheral blood. The receptors here all came from a woman aged 45-65 years with active or convalescent COVID-19.

The rearrangement links TRBV5-1 to TRBJ1-5; D is perhaps TRBD1 (6 bases). The V and J ends lost 0 bases and 7 bases respectively, with 14 bases between them. The V gene's germline CDR1 is SGHRS and CDR2 YFSETQ. This CDR3 spans 15 amino acids. The CDR3 reads CASSLEGTWGQPQHF. In nucleotides, the CDR3 is TGCGCCAGCAGCTTGGAGGGGACATGGGGCCAGCCCCAGCATTTT.

V gene TRBV5-1 combines with J gene TRBJ2-5; TRBD1 agrees at 7 bases. V was clipped by 7 bases and J by 2 bases; unmatched bases: 8. This CDR3 contains 14 residues. CDR1 and CDR2 (germline): SGHRS, YFSETQ. The CDR3 region is CASAPGQIQETQYF. The DNA of the CDR3 is TGCGCCAGCGCCCCGGGACAGATACAAGAGACCCAGTACTTC.

This rearrangement joins TRBV19 to TRBJ1-2; 10 bases fit TRBD1. V shed 5 bases, J shed 7 bases, and the junction held 10 bases outside the gene matches. The CDR3 sequence is 15 residues long. The germline gives CDR1 LNHDA, CDR2 SQIVND (reference sequence). The CDR3 DNA sequence: TGTGCCAGTAGTCCCTCAGGACAGGGGGATAGTGGCTACACCTTC. Protein: CASSPSGQGDSGYTF.

As to this clone: The junction does not match germline at one end; this may be a read error. The chain couples TRBV15 to TRBJ2-7; weak D call: TRBD1 (6 bases). Germline V gene data show CDR1 as LNHNV and CDR2 as YYDKDF (reference sequence). The length of the CDR3 is 12 residues. CDR3 bases: TGTGCCACCAGCAGAGGCGAGCTACCAGGGGTTTTC. Encoded protein: CATSRGELPGVF. Based on the CDR3 plus reference TRBV15 and TRBJ2-7, the full variable domain is DAMVIQNPRYQVTQFGKPVTLSCSQTLNHNVMYWYQQKSSQAPKLLFHYYDKDFNNEADTPDNFQSRRPNTSFCFLDIRSPGLGDTAMYLCATSRGELPGVFGPGTRLTVT.

The chain links TRBV7-9 to TRBJ1-2; no clear D gene. The CDR3 has 13 residues. Between the trimmed V and J ends, which lost 3 bases and 4 bases, there was a span of 9 bases. Germline CDR1 reads SEHNR; CDR2 reads FQNEAQ (reference sequence). In DNA, the CDR3 is TGTGCCAGCAGCTTTGAGGGAGGCTATGGCTACACCTTC. It codes for CASSFEGGYGYTF.

The chain links TRBV28 to TRBJ2-2; TRBD1 matches 7 bases. CDR1 MDHEN and CDR2 SYDVKM come from the germline V gene. Trimming took 6 bases from V and 0 from J; bases not matched to a gene: 4. The CDR3 totals 15 residues. CDR3 nucleotides: TGTGCCAGCAGAGGACAGGCGCCGAACACCGGGGAGCTGTTTTTT. Protein sequence: CASRGQAPNTGELFF.

The chain couples TRBV7-2 to TRBJ2-3, with TRBD1 identical over 7 bases. Germline V gives CDR1 SGHTA, CDR2 FQGNSA. The V segment lost 1 base and the J segment 1 base; nucleotides outside the gene matches: 2. This CDR3 contains 15 residues. CDR3 sequence reads: CASSLDGTGTDTQYF. DNA for the CDR3: TGTGCCAGCAGCTTAGATGGGACAGGCACAGATACGCAGTATTTT.

In its sample, this clone was seen a few times. V gene TRBV6-2 or TRBV6-3 combines with J gene TRBJ2-1; 7 nucleotides agree with TRBD1. The length of the CDR3 is 15 residues. Germline V gives CDR1 MNHEY, CDR2 SVGEGT. The ends lost 2 bases at V and 4 bases at J; junction bases unmatched: 5. In DNA form, the CDR3 reads TGTGCCAGCAGTTACGGGCAGGGGGTATACAATGAGCAGTTCTTC. Protein product: CASSYGQGVYNEQFF.

This clone was seen many times. Other DNA sequences in the sample encode the same CDR3. This chain links TRBV3-1 (or the pseudogene TRBV3-2) with TRBJ1-6; 8 bases match TRBD1. V was pared by 4 bases and J by 6 bases, with 2 bases of the junction left unmatched. The germline gives CDR1 LGHDT, CDR2 YNNKEL (reference sequence). The CDR3 consists of 14 residues. The CDR3 loop is CASSPGQGNSPLHF. CDR3 DNA: TGTGCCAGCAGCCCCGGACAGGGTAATTCACCCCTCCACTTT.

The chain carries TRBV2 and TRBJ1-5; TRBD1 might be the D (5 bases). V was clipped by 5 bases and J by 0 bases, with 11 bases between them. Per the germline V gene, CDR1 is SNHLY and CDR2 is FYNNEI. This CDR3 has 15 residues. As DNA, the CDR3 is TGTGCCAGCAGTTGGGGCCCCTATAGCAATCAGCCCCAGCATTTT. It codes for CASSWGPYSNQPQHF.

As concerns this clone: One end of the junction is discordant with germline, which a read error may explain. The rearrangement uses TRBV28 and TRBJ1-4, with unresolved D. The CDR3 loop spans 12 amino acids. Per germline, CDR1 MDHEN and CDR2 SYDVKM. The CDR3 region has the DNA TGTGCCAGCAGTTCCGTATCTCTAGACCTGATTTTT. Translating gives CASSSVSLDLIF.

This chain uses TRBV6-1 with TRBJ1-3, with a tentative D call TRBD1 (5 bases). The V gene's germline CDR1 is MNHNS and CDR2 SASEGT. The CDR3 consists of 14 residues. The V gene lost 1 base and the J gene lost 8 bases, with 12 bases spanning the gap. CDR3 sequence reads: CASSEGGELDTIYF. The CDR3 nucleotides are TGTGCCAGCAGTGAAGGGGGGGAACTAGACACCATATATTTT.

The rearrangement joins TRBV25-1 to TRBJ1-4; no definite D call. Germline V gene lookup returns CDR1 MGHDK and CDR2 SYGVNS. The V end was cut by 1 base, the J end by 8 bases, with 11 bases between. This CDR3 region has 14 residues. The CDR3 bases are TGTGCCAGCAGTGAATCCCTGGTTGGCGAAAAACTGTTTTTT. Protein: CASSESLVGEKLFF.

The V and J genes are TRBV18 and TRBJ1-4; D gene uncertain. The J call is doubtful: the DNA matches TRBJ2-2 better. The CDR3 length is 11 residues. The V gene's germline CDR1 is KGHSH and CDR2 LQKENI. CDR3 loop: CASSRRGELFF. Here the CDR3 DNA reads TGTGCCAGCTCACGGCGCGGGGAGCTGTTTTTT.

The genes are TRBV2 and TRBJ1-1; D may be TRBD1 (5 bases). The CDR3 extends over 16 amino acids. Trimming stripped 8 bases from V and 5 bases from J, with 24 bases between. The V gene's germline CDR1 is SNHLY and CDR2 FYNNEI. CDR3 amino acids: CASARGTSYERTEAFF. DNA of the CDR3: TGTGCCAGCGCCCGCGGGACTTCTTATGAACGGACTGAAGCTTTCTTT.

V gene TRBV28 combines with J gene TRBJ2-1; TRBD2 agrees at 9 bases. Germline CDR1 is MDHEN and CDR2 is SYDVKM. Unmatched junction bases numbered 6, after V lost 4 bases and J lost 8 bases. The CDR3 contains 14 residues. The CDR3 sequence is CASSSAGGWDEQFF. The CDR3 bases are TGTGCCAGCAGTTCGGCGGGAGGGTGGGATGAGCAGTTCTTC.

The genes are TRBV4-1 and TRBJ2-7; 7 bases match TRBD1. This CDR3 has 15 residues. Germline trimming cut 4 bases from V and 4 bases from J; bases unmatched to any gene: 10. Germline V gene data show CDR1 as MGHRA and CDR2 as YSYEKL. The CDR3 region is CASSPGTAGGYEQYF. CDR3 DNA sequence: TGCGCCAGCAGCCCAGGGACAGCTGGGGGATACGAGCAGTACTTC.

This clone was counted ten times or more. The rearrangement links TRBV5-4 to TRBJ2-3; TRBD1 matches at 8 bases. CDR1 and CDR2 (germline): SGHNT, YYREEE (reference sequence). The trim removed 2 bases at V and 3 bases at J, leaving 5 bases unmatched. This CDR3 contains 15 residues. CDR3: CASSFGQGRTDTQYF. For the CDR3, the DNA is TGTGCCAGCAGCTTCGGACAGGGACGAACAGATACGCAGTATTTT. The variable domain in full, with the rest retrieved from reference TRBV5-4 and TRBJ2-3, is ETGVTQSPTHLIKTRGQQVTLRCSSQSGHNTVSWYQQALGQGPQFIFQYYREEENGRGNFPPRFSGLQFPNYSSELNVNALELDDSALYLCASSFGQGRTDTQYFGPGTRLTVL.

The chain has TRBV13 and TRBJ1-1, with a weak D call TRBD1 (5 bases). The CDR3 consists of 15 residues. Trimming pared 1 base from V and 0 bases from J, leaving 9 bases between. Germline lookup yields CDR1 PRHDT and CDR2 FYEKMQ (reference sequence). DNA of the CDR3: TGTGCCAGCAGCTTAGATCAGGGCATGAACACTGAAGCTTTCTTT. This codes for CASSLDQGMNTEAFF.

The rearrangement joins TRBV2 to TRBJ2-5; TRBD1 aligns across 7 bases. The germline CDR1 and CDR2 sequences are SNHLY and FYNNEI. The trim removed 5 bases at V and 4 bases at J, leaving 4 bases unmatched. The CDR3 sequence is 13 residues long. The CDR3 DNA is TGTGCCAGCAGTAGGGACAGTCGAGAGACCCAGTACTTC. It codes for CASSRDSRETQYF.

The rearrangement joins TRBV2 to TRBJ2-2; unclear D gene. The V end was cut by 4 bases, the J end by 2 bases, with 11 bases between. The CDR3 loop spans 15 amino acids. Looked up from germline, CDR1 is SNHLY and CDR2 is FYNNEI. CDR3 sequence: CASSARISNTGELFF. The CDR3 DNA is TGTGCCAGCAGTGCCCGTATTTCTAACACCGGGGAGCTGTTTTTT.

The sample holds one count of this clone. For the CDR3, the DNA is TGTGCCAGCAGCGTTGATGGACAGGGACGAGGAAACACCATATATTTT. This translates into CASSVDGQGRGNTIYF. The chain joins TRBV9 to TRBJ1-3; 8 positions match TRBD1. There are 16 residues in the CDR3. Germline assignment: CDR1 SGDLS and CDR2 YYNGEE. Unmatched junction bases numbered 8, after V lost 2 bases and J lost 4 bases.

CDR3 amino acids: CASSAGAEDYGYTF. CDR3 DNA sequence: TGTGCCAGCAGTGCTGGGGCGGAAGACTATGGCTACACCTTC. This chain joins TRBV25-1 and TRBJ1-2, with D perhaps matching TRBD1 (5 bases). The CDR3 contains 14 residues. V lost 4 bases, J lost 3 bases, and 12 bases lay in between. Germline assignment: CDR1 MGHDK and CDR2 SYGVNS.

CDR3 bases: TGTGCCAGCAGCAATCTAGCGGGAGTCTTGAATGAGCAGTTCTTC. Its translation: CASSNLAGVLNEQFF. This chain joins TRBV6-2 or TRBV6-3 and TRBJ2-1; 10 nucleotides line up with TRBD2. The CDR3 covers 15 residues. Germline V gives CDR1 MNHEY, CDR2 SVGEGT. With V trimmed by 6 bases and J by 7 bases, 9 bases remained unmatched.

The genes are TRBV18 and TRBJ2-4, with 10 nucleotides matching TRBD1. CDR3 size: 16 residues. From germline, CDR1 is KGHSH and CDR2 LQKENI. The J segment lost 6 bases and the V segment lost 1 base, leaving 6 bases of the junction unmatched. CDR3 sequence reads: CASSPQGRTGGNIQYF. CDR3 nucleotides: TGTGCCAGCTCACCACAAGGAAGGACAGGGGGAAACATTCAGTACTTC.

The chain carries TRBV28 and TRBJ1-2, with D unresolved. The CDR3 consists of 12 residues. The V end was cut by 8 bases, the J end by 8 bases, with 15 bases between. Per the germline V gene, CDR1 is MDHEN and CDR2 is SYDVKM. The CDR3 here is CASRLTGSGYTF. In DNA form, the CDR3 reads TGTGCCAGCCGACTAACGGGCAGCGGCTACACCTTC.

This chain uses TRBV6-6 with TRBJ1-1; D call uncertain. V lost 5 bases and J 3 bases, leaving 22 bases between the germline ends. CDR1 MNHNY and CDR2 SVGAGI come from the germline V gene (reference sequence). The CDR3 runs to 17 residues. The CDR3 DNA sequence: TGTGCCAGCAGTCGCGATTACTATAGTTGGACTGACACTGAAGCTTTCTTT. This encodes CASSRDYYSWTDTEAFF.

The chain combines TRBV24-1 with TRBJ1-1; D possibly corresponds to TRBD1 (5 bases). The V gene's germline CDR1 is KGHDR and CDR2 SFDVKD. The CDR3 runs to 14 residues. Trimming took 5 bases from V and 4 from J, leaving 13 bases between them. The CDR3 coding sequence is TGTGCCACCAGTGGCGGGGGTTCGGGCACTGAAGCTTTCTTT. Amino acid sequence: CATSGGGSGTEAFF.

The rearrangement links TRBV30 to TRBJ1-3, with D possibly matching TRBD1 (6 bases). Germline V gene data show CDR1 as GTSNPN and CDR2 as SVGIG (reference sequence). The CDR3 contains 14 residues. Between the trimmed V and J ends, which lost 2 bases and 4 bases, there was a span of 12 bases. CDR3 bases: TGTGCCTGGAGTTCAGGGGCGAGCGGAAACACCATATATTTT. Translated: CAWSSGASGNTIYF. Full variable domain (remainder filled in from reference TRBV30 and TRBJ1-3): SQTIHQWPATLVQPVGSPLSLECTVEGTSNPNLYWYRQAAGRGLQLLFYSVGIGQISSEVPQNLSASRPQDRQFILSSKKLLLSDSGFYLCAWSSGASGNTIYFGEGSWLTVV.

This clone appeared once. This chain links TRBV5-1 with TRBJ1-6, with D possibly being TRBD1 (5 bases). Germline CDR1 is SGHRS and CDR2 is YFSETQ. Trimming took 0 bases from V and 6 from J, leaving 10 bases between them. The CDR3 runs 15 residues. This chain's CDR3 is CASSLDWGVNSPLHF. CDR3 coding DNA: TGCGCCAGCAGCTTGGATTGGGGGGTTAATTCACCCCTCCACTTT.